This T cell receptor beta chain was found in a study of vaccination effects on CD4 cells after COVID-19. Study outcomes and limitations: Convalescent patients were few in the study, and early post-infection timepoints were absent.

A note on this clone: The antigen is undetermined.

Trimming left V 7 bases short and J 6 bases short, with 16 bases between. Germline CDR1 reads MNHEY; CDR2 reads SVGAGI. The CDR3 loop spans 14 amino acids. Sequencing was preceded by expansion of antigen-specific CD4+ T cells with viral peptide pools in the ViraFEST assay. Following 10 days of culture, CD4+ T cells were isolated. PCR-confirmed SARS-CoV-2 infection occurred in the person between March and December 2020. Half the medium was replaced with IL-2 medium on days 3 and 7. Profiling relied on immunoSEQ multiplex PCR, and the TCRdb table lists in-frame clones only, not all of them. The table lists some 25,000 clones, around 76% of them singletons, with 16% in the top ten.

The clonotype comes from a human donor who had a prior SARS-CoV-2 infection. The sequencing here drew on CD4+ T cells from PBMCs cultured with SARS-CoV-2 spike peptides, taken before COVID-19 vaccination. V and J are TRBV6-5 and TRBJ1-5, with a possible D match to TRBD1 (5 bases). This chain's CDR3 is CASTVNNGGQPQHF. DNA of the CDR3: TGTGCCAGCACCGTAAATAATGGGGGTCAGCCCCAGCATTTT.